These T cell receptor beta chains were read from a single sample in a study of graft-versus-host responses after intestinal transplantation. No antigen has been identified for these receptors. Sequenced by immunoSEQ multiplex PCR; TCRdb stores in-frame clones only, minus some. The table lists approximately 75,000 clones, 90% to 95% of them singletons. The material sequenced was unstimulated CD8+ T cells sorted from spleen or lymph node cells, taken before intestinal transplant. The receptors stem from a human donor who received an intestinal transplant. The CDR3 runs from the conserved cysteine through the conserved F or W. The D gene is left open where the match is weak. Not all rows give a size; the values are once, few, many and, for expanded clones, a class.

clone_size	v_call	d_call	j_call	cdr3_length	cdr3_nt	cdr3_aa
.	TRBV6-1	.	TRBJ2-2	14	TGTGCCAGCAGTCTGACAGAGACAACCGGGGAGCTGTTTTTT	CASSLTETTGELFF
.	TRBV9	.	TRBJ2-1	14	TGTGCCAGCAGCCCGGCGGAGGGTGAAGATGAGCAGTTCTTC	CASSPAEGEDEQFF
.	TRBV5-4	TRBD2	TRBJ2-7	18	TGTGCCAGCAGCCGAGCGGGAGAAAATTACGTGGAAGGTTACGAGCAGTACTTC	CASSRAGENYVEGYEQYF
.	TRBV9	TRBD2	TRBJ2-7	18	TGTGCCAGCAGCAGTGGGTTTGCTAGCGGGAGGGCCGAGTACGAGCAGTACTTC	CASSSGFASGRAEYEQYF
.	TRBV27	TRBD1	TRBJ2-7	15	TGTGCCAGCAGTTCCACCGGGACAGCAGCCTACGAGCAGTACTTC	CASSSTGTAAYEQYF
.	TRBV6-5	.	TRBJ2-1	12	TGTGCCACCGGGACCAACCGTAATGAGCAGTTCTTC	CATGTNRNEQFF
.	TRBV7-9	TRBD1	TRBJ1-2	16	TGTGCCAGCAGCTTGGAATGGGGACAGGGGCGGGGTGGCTACACCTTC	CASSLEWGQGRGGYTF
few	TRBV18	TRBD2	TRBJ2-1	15	TGTGCCAGCTCACCAGGAGCGGGGATGTACAATGAGCAGTTCTTC	CASSPGAGMYNEQFF
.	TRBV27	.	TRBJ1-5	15	TGTGCCAGCAGCCCAGAAGGGGATAGCAATCAGCCCCAGCATTTT	CASSPEGDSNQPQHF
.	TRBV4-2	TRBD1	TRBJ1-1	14	TGTGCCAGCAGCCACATGGGACAGGGCCCTGAAGCTTTCTTT	CASSHMGQGPEAFF
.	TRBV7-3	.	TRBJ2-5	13	TGTGCCAGCAGCTGGGACATACAAGAGACCCAGTACTTC	CASSWDIQETQYF
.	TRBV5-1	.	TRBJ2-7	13	TGCGCCAGCAGCTCCCGCAGTTCCTACGAGCAGTACTTC	CASSSRSSYEQYF
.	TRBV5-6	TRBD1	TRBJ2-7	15	TGTGCCAGCAGCGCCGGGACAGGGTATTACTACGAGCAGTACTTC	CASSAGTGYYYEQYF
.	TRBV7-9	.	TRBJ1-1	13	TGTGCCAGCAGCTTGCAGGGAGGCACTGAAGCTTTCTTT	CASSLQGGTEAFF
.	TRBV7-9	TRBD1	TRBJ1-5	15	TGTGCCAGCAGCGTCACGGGACAGGGGAATCAGCCCCAGCATTTT	CASSVTGQGNQPQHF
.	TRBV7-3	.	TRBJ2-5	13	TGTGCCAGCATGCTCCCGGACAAAGAGACCCAGTACTTC	CASMLPDKETQYF
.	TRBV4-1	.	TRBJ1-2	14	TGCGCCAGCAGCCAAGCCCCGGGTGAGGACGGCTACACCTTC	CASSQAPGEDGYTF
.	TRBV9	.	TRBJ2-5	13	TGTGCCAGCAGCCCACATCACCAAGAGACCCAGTACTTC	CASSPHHQETQYF
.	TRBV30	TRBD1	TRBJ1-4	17	TGTGCCTGGAGTTACAATAAAAGAGGACAGGTGAATGAAAAACTGTTTTTT	CAWSYNKRGQVNEKLFF
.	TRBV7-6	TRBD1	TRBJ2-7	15	TGTGCCAGCAGCTTGGAAATTGACAGGGGTGGAGAGCAGTACTTC	CASSLEIDRGGEQYF
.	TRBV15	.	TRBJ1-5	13	TGTGCCACCAGTATTCTCCTAGATCAGCCCCAGCATTTT	CATSILLDQPQHF
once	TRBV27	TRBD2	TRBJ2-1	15	TGTGCCAGCAGCCATACTAGCGGGAGGTTTAATGAGCAGTTCTTC	CASSHTSGRFNEQFF
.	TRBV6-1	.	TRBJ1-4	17	TGTGCCAGCAGTGATGAGCTACTACACGCAACTAATGAAAAACTGTTTTTT	CASSDELLHATNEKLFF
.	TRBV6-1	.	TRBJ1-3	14	TGTGCCAGCTCGGGCCCAGGGGCTGGAAACACCATATATTTT	CASSGPGAGNTIYF
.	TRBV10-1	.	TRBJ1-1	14	TGCGCCGGCAGTGAAGGGCAATTGAACACTGAAGCTTTCTTT	CAGSEGQLNTEAFF
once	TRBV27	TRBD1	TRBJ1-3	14	TGTGCCAGCAGTCCAGGACAGGCTGGAAACACCATATATTTT	CASSPGQAGNTIYF
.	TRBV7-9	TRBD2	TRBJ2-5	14	TGTGCCAGCAGCTCTCGACTAGCGATGGAGACCCAGTACTTC	CASSSRLAMETQYF
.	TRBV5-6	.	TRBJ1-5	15	TGTGCCAGCAGCTTGGAAGGGGTCGGCAATCAGCCCCAGCATTTT	CASSLEGVGNQPQHF
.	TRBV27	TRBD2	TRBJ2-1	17	TGTGCCAGCAGTTTGGGACTAGCGGGAGAGTCAGGGAATGAGCAGTTCTTC	CASSLGLAGESGNEQFF
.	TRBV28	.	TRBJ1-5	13	TGTGCCAGCAGTTTAGGGTACAATCAGCCCCAGCATTTT	CASSLGYNQPQHF
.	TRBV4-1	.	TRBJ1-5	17	TGCGCCAGCAGCTCACTGGGACCCTGGTGGGGCAATCAGCCCCAGCATTTT	CASSSLGPWWGNQPQHF
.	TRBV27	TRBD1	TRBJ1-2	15	TGTGCCAGCAGTTGGGACAGCCCGCCTAACTATGGCTACACCTTC	CASSWDSPPNYGYTF
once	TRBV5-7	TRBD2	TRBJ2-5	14	TGTGCCAGCAGCTTGGAGGGAGGGAGAGAGACCCAGTACTTC	CASSLEGGRETQYF
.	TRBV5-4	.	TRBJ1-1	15	TGTGCCTCCGGGCAGGGGTTTAACATGAACACTGAAGCTTTCTTT	CASGQGFNMNTEAFF
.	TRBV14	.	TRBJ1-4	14	TGTGCCAGCAGCCCCTATCGGGGAGACGAAAAACTGTTTTTT	CASSPYRGDEKLFF
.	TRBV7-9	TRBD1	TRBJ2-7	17	TGTGCCAGCAGCCAGGGACAGGGGCTAGCGGTTTCCTACGAGCAGTACTTC	CASSQGQGLAVSYEQYF
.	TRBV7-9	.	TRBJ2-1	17	TGTGCCAGCAGCCCAGCCGGTCCCGGGAACCCCTACAATGAGCAGTTCTTC	CASSPAGPGNPYNEQFF
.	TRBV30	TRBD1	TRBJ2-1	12	TGTGCCTGGGAAAAAGGGGGCGCAGGGCAGTTCTTC	CAWEKGGAGQFF
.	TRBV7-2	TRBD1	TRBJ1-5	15	TGTGCCAGCAGTTGGGGACAGGCTCTCGGTCAGCCCCAGCATTTT	CASSWGQALGQPQHF
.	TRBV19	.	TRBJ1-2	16	TGTGCCAGTAGTGCCCGGGACACCTGGGACTACTATGGCTACACCTTC	CASSARDTWDYYGYTF
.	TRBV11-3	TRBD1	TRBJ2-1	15	TGTGCCAGCAGCTCCCCGGGACAGGGGTACAATGAGCAGTTCTTC	CASSSPGQGYNEQFF
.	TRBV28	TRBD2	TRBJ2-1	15	TGTGCCAGCAGTTTTAAGGGACTAGCGGGAGTTGGGCAGTTCTTC	CASSFKGLAGVGQFF
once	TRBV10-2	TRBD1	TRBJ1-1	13	TGCGCCAGCGTGTCAGGGGGCGGCACTGAAGCTTTCTTT	CASVSGGGTEAFF
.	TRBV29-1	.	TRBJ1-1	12	TGCAGCGCTCGGACAACGAACACTGAAGCTTTCTTT	CSARTTNTEAFF
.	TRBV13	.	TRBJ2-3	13	TGTGCCAGCAGCTTAGAAGACACAGATACGCAGTATTTT	CASSLEDTDTQYF
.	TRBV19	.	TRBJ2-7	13	TGTGCCAGTAGCCCGGACTACTCCTACGAGCAGTACTTC	CASSPDYSYEQYF
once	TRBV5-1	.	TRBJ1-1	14	TGCGCCAGCAGCTCACATACAGAGAACACTGAAGCTTTCTTT	CASSSHTENTEAFF
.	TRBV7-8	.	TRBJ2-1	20	TGTGCCAGCAGCTTGCCAGTGGGAGCGGAACGTTTGAGCTCCTACAATGAGCAGTTCTTC	CASSLPVGAERLSSYNEQFF